This T cell receptor (beta chain) was identified during a study of long-term antiretroviral therapy in people with HIV. Only United States sites treated participants with HIV. Study results and caveats: The repertoire was dominated at all time points by clones expanded before ART.

With regard to this clone: What it recognizes is unknown.

The V gene lost 2 bases and the J gene lost 10 bases, with 14 bases spanning the gap. This CDR3 has 13 amino acids. CDR1 SSHAT and CDR2 FNYEAQ come from the germline V gene (reference sequence). The immunoSEQ assay was v3.0, run at survey level. Generated by immunoSEQ multiplex PCR, the TCRdb table keeps only in-frame clones and is missing some. The repertoire consists of tens of thousands of clones, with roughly four fifths occurring once and the leading ten covering about 5%. This clonotype was obtained from a woman aged 25 to 39 with HIV. The sequencing used unsorted PBMCs, collected 1.1 years before starting antiretroviral therapy. The rearrangement links TRBV7-7 to TRBJ2-5, with D perhaps being TRBD1 or TRBD2 (5 bases each). The CDR3, as DNA: TGTGCCAGCAGCTTACTAAGGGGAGATAGCCAGTACTTC. This codes for CASSLLRGDSQYF.